The 17 T cell receptor beta chains presented below share a single source sample, sequenced in a study of blood T cell repertoires in COVID-19. Data came from immunoSEQ multiplex PCR; TCRdb stores just in-frame clones and leaves some out. Of about 110,000 clones listed, 75% to 90% were seen once; the top ten hold less than 9.5%. Sequenced input: peripheral blood. Receptor source: a woman aged 40-49 years with acute or convalescent COVID-19.

V is TRBV27 and J is TRBJ1-2; the D gene is possibly TRBD1 (5 bases). The ends were cut back, 4 bases at V and 5 bases at J, with 20 bases in the middle. From germline, CDR1 is MNHEY and CDR2 SMNVEV (reference sequence). This CDR3 region has 16 residues. The CDR3 region is CASSWVRDSKGYGYTF. The CDR3, as DNA: TGTGCCAGCAGTTGGGTGAGGGACTCCAAAGGGTATGGCTACACCTTC.

This rearrangement joins TRBV5-1 to TRBJ1-4, with a possible D match to TRBD1 (6 bases). Trimming pared 3 bases from V and 3 bases from J, leaving 15 bases between. Germline assignment: CDR1 SGHRS and CDR2 YFSETQ. The CDR3 covers 16 residues. This CDR3 is CASSSGRGGANEKLFF. The CDR3 nucleotides read TGCGCCAGCAGCTCCGGTAGAGGGGGTGCTAATGAAAAACTGTTTTTT.

The rearrangement joins TRBV6-2 or TRBV6-3 to TRBJ1-1; D unresolved. V dropped 6 bases and J dropped 11 bases, with 22 bases sitting between them. CDR1 is MNHEY and CDR2 is SVGEGT in the germline V gene. CDR3 length: 14 residues. CDR3 region: CASSPNLLAVEAFF. CDR3 DNA: TGTGCCAGCAGCCCTAATCTTCTCGCCGTCGAGGCTTTCTTT.

Only a few counts were recorded for this clone. The rearrangement links TRBV7-9 to TRBJ1-4, with D tentatively TRBD1 (5 bases). The CDR3 has 15 amino acids. Germline lookup yields CDR1 SEHNR and CDR2 FQNEAQ (reference sequence). Trimming took 1 base from V and 4 from J, leaving 10 bases between them. CDR3: CASSLDAGHNEKLFF. CDR3 nucleotide sequence: TGTGCCAGCAGCTTAGATGCAGGGCATAATGAAAAACTGTTTTTT.

The V call is TRBV9, the J call TRBJ1-3; D gene ambiguous. V was pared by 3 bases and J by 0 bases, with 13 bases between. Germline V CDR1 and CDR2: SGDLS, YYNGEE. This CDR3 is 16 amino acids long. CDR3 sequence: CASSGGLINSGNTIYF. The CDR3 DNA is TGTGCCAGCAGCGGAGGACTTATTAACTCTGGAAACACCATATATTTT.

Comments on this clone: Additional DNA sequences in this sample encode the identical CDR3. This chain uses TRBV11-3 with TRBJ2-7; weak D call: TRBD2 (5 bases). CDR1 and CDR2 from the germline V gene are SGHNT and YENEEA. V was trimmed by 6 bases and J by 0 bases, leaving 12 bases between them. The CDR3 covers 14 residues. The CDR3, as DNA: TGTGCCAGCAGTCTAGGAGGAAGCTCCTACGAGCAGTACTTC. Translating it yields CASSLGGSSYEQYF.

The chain uses TRBV7-2 and TRBJ1-1; 8 bases match TRBD1. The ends lost 4 bases at V and 1 base at J; junction bases unmatched: 5. This CDR3 has 15 amino acids. From germline, CDR1 is SGHTA and CDR2 FQGNSA. CDR3 coding DNA: TGTGCCAGCAGCTACAGGACAGGGAGGAACACTGAAGCTTTCTTT. This codes for CASSYRTGRNTEAFF.

The rearrangement links TRBV5-6 to TRBJ2-5; TRBD1 matches 11 bases. Trimming at V came to 4 bases and at J to 5 bases, leaving 7 bases not matched to a gene. This CDR3 has 15 residues. The germline CDR1 and CDR2 sequences are SGHDT and YYEEEE. This CDR3 reads CASSPRTGGRETQYF. The CDR3 nucleotides read TGTGCCAGCAGCCCAAGGACAGGGGGCAGGGAGACCCAGTACTTC. Variable domain in full (rest from reference TRBV5-6 and TRBJ2-5): DAGVTQSPTHLIKTRGQQVTLRCSPKSGHDTVSWYQQALGQGPQFIFQYYEEEERQRGNFPDRFSGHQFPNYSSELNVNALLLGDSALYLCASSPRTGGRETQYFGPGTRLLVL.

This clone was detected a few times. The genes are TRBV9 and TRBJ1-3; D gene uncertain. CDR1 is SGDLS and CDR2 is YYNGEE in the germline V gene. This CDR3 has 14 amino acids. V was cut by 1 base and J by 3 bases, with 8 bases left in between. The CDR3 nucleotides read TGTGCCAGCAGCGTATCCCCATTTGGAAACACCATATATTTT. Translated: CASSVSPFGNTIYF.

V gene TRBV6-5 combines with J gene TRBJ2-7; a possible D gene is TRBD2 (6 bases). The CDR3 has 15 residues. V was pared by 6 bases and J by 5 bases, with 20 bases between. The V gene's germline CDR1 is MNHEY and CDR2 SVGAGI. CDR3 DNA: TGTGCCAGCAGCAGACTAGATTCTGAGGTCCACGAGCAGTACTTC. Its protein is CASSRLDSEVHEQYF.

The V call is TRBV7-2, the J call TRBJ1-2; a possible D gene is TRBD1 (6 bases). CDR1 SGHTA and CDR2 FQGNSA come from the germline V gene. The CDR3 runs to 15 residues. Trimming removed 7 bases at V and 0 bases at J, with 15 bases between. CDR3 nucleotides: TGTGCCAGCACGAACAGGGACCGGGCTAACTATGGCTACACCTTC. This gives the protein CASTNRDRANYGYTF. The full variable domain, rest sourced from reference TRBV7-2 and TRBJ1-2, is GAGVSQSPSNKVTEKGKDVELRCDPISGHTALYWYRQSLGQGLEFLIYFQGNSAPDKSGLPSDRFSAERTGGSVSTLTIQRTQQEDSAVYLCASTNRDRANYGYTFGSGTRLTVV.

This chain joins TRBV9 and TRBJ2-1; perhaps TRBD1 as D (5 bases). There are 18 residues in the CDR3. V gave up 2 bases and J gave up 0 bases, with 18 bases separating them. Germline V gives CDR1 SGDLS, CDR2 YYNGEE. CDR3 sequence: CASSVTTWGVSSYNEQFF. DNA for the CDR3: TGTGCCAGCAGCGTCACCACCTGGGGCGTGAGCTCCTACAATGAGCAGTTCTTC.

This sequence joins TRBV7-9 and TRBJ1-1; 7 positions agree with TRBD1. This CDR3 region has 15 residues. The V gene end was trimmed by 5 bases and the J gene end by 6 bases; junction bases not matched to a gene: 12. Germline CDR1 is SEHNR and CDR2 is FQNEAQ (reference sequence). The CDR3 DNA reads TGTGCCAGCAGCCCTAGATCGACAGGGACCTCTGAAGCTTTCTTT. Translating gives CASSPRSTGTSEAFF. Filled out from reference TRBV7-9 and TRBJ1-1, the complete variable domain reads DTGVSQNPRHKITKRGQNVTFRCDPISEHNRLYWYRQTLGQGPEFLTYFQNEAQLEKSRLLSDRFSAERPKGSFSTLEIQRTEQGDSAMYLCASSPRSTGTSEAFFGQGTRLTVV.

The chain recombines TRBV7-6 with TRBJ2-3; TRBD1 might be the D (6 bases). The CDR3 totals 15 residues. Germline CDR1 SGHVS, CDR2 FNYEAQ. Trimming stripped 3 bases from V and 3 bases from J, with 13 bases between. In DNA, the CDR3 is TGTGCCAGCAGCTTTACAGGGCTGGGAACAGATACGCAGTATTTT. Translating it yields CASSFTGLGTDTQYF. Combining the CDR3 with reference TRBV7-6 and TRBJ2-3 gives the whole variable domain GAGVSQSPRYKVTKRGQDVALRCDPISGHVSLYWYRQALGQGPEFLTYFNYEAQQDKSGLPNDRFSAERPEGSISTLTIQRTEQRDSAMYRCASSFTGLGTDTQYFGPGTRLTVL.

Written as DNA, the CDR3 is TGCGCCAGCAGCCAGACAGGGACGGGTAGCCAGCCCCAGCATTTT. Amino acids: CASSQTGTGSQPQHF. The rearrangement links TRBV4-3 to TRBJ1-5; the match to TRBD1 covers 7 bases. Trimming took 3 bases from V and 7 from J; bases not matched to a gene: 9. Germline V gene sequence: CDR1 LGHNA, CDR2 YSLEER. This CDR3 spans 15 amino acids.

This clone was seen a few times. This chain uses TRBV7-8 with TRBJ2-3; weak D call: TRBD1 (5 bases). The germline V gene encodes CDR1 SGHVS and CDR2 FQNEAQ. CDR3 length equals 15 residues. The ends were cut back, 1 base at V and 0 bases at J, with 8 bases in the middle. In DNA, the CDR3 is TGTGCCAGCAGCTTAGAGGGGAAGAGCACAGATACGCAGTATTTT. Protein product: CASSLEGKSTDTQYF.

The chain uses TRBV19 and TRBJ2-1; no firm D call. V lost 6 bases to trimming and J lost 4 bases, with 4 bases between them. The germline V gene has CDR1 LNHDA and CDR2 SQIVND (reference sequence). CDR3 length: 11 residues. CDR3 sequence (DNA): TGTGCCAGTAGGAGATACAATGAGCAGTTCTTC. This codes for CASRRYNEQFF.